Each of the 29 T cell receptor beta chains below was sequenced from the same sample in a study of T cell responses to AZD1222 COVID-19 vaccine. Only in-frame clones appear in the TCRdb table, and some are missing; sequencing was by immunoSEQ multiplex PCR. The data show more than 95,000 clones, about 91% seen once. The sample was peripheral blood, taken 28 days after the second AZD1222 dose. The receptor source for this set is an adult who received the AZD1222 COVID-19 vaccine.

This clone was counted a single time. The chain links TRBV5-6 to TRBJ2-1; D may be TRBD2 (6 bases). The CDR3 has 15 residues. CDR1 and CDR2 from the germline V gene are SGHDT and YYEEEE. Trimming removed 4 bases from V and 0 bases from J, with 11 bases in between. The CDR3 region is CASSPGLTSYNEQFF. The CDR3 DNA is TGTGCCAGCAGCCCGGGACTGACCTCCTACAATGAGCAGTTCTTC.

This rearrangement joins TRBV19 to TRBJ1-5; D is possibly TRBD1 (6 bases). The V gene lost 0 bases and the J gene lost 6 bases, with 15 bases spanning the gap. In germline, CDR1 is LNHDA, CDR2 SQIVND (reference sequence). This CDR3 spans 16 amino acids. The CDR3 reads CASSIEEGGYIQPQHF. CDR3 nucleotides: TGTGCCAGTAGTATAGAGGAGGGGGGATACATTCAGCCCCAGCATTTT.

Written as DNA, the CDR3 is TGTGCCAGCAGCCAACGGGCGGAGAACACCGGGGAGCTGTTTTTT. Its translation: CASSQRAENTGELFF. The chain uses TRBV14 and TRBJ2-2; D gene uncertain. Trimming stripped 2 bases from V and 1 base from J, with 8 bases between. Germline lookup yields CDR1 SGHDN and CDR2 FVKESK. The CDR3 length is 15 residues. The variable domain in full, with the rest retrieved from reference TRBV14 and TRBJ2-2, is EAGVTQFPSHSVIEKGQTVTLRCDPISGHDNLYWYRRVMGKEIKFLLHFVKESKQDESGMPNNRFLAERTGGTYSTLKVQPAELEDSGVYFCASSQRAENTGELFFGEGSRLTVL.

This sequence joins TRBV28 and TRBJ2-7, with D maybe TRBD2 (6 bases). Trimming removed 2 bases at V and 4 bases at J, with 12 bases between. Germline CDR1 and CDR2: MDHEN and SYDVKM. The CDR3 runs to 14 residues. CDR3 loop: CASSLAGSGYEQYF. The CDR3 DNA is TGTGCCAGCAGTTTAGCCGGGAGTGGGTACGAGCAGTACTTC.

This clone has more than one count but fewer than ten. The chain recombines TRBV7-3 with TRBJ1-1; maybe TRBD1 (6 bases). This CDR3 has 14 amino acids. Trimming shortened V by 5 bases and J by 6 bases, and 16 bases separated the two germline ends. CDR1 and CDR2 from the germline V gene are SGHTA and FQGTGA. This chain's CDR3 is CASSPGGQSSEAFF. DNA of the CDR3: TGTGCCAGCAGCCCGGGGGGGCAGTCCTCTGAAGCTTTCTTT.

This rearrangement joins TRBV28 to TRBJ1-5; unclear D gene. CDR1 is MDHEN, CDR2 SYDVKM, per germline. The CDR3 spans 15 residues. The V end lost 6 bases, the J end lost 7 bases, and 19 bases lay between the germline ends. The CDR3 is CASSPVNRFGQPQHF. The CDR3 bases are TGTGCCAGCAGCCCGGTAAACCGGTTCGGACAGCCCCAGCATTTT.

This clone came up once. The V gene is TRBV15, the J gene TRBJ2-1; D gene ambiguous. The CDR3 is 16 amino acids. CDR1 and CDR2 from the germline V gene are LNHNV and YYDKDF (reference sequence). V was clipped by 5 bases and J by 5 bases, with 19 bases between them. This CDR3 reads CATSYLPDYVDNEQFF. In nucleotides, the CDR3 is TGTGCCACCAGCTACCTCCCAGATTACGTCGACAATGAGCAGTTCTTC.

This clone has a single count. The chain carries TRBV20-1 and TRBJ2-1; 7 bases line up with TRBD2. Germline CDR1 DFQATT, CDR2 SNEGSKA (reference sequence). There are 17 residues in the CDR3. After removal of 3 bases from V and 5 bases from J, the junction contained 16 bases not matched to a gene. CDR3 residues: CSASRMIAGAVNNEQFF. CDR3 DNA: TGCAGTGCTAGTCGCATGATAGCGGGTGCGGTGAACAATGAGCAGTTCTTC.

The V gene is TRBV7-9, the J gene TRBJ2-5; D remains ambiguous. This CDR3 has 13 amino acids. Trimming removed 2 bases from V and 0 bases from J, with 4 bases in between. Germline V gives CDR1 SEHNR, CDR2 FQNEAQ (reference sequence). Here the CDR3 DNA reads TGTGCCAGCAGCTTACAGCACCAAGAGACCCAGTACTTC. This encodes CASSLQHQETQYF.

This CDR3 is CASSSQGINEKLFF. The DNA of the CDR3 is TGTGCCAGCAGCTCGCAGGGAATTAATGAAAAACTGTTTTTT. V usage is TRBV11-2 and J usage is TRBJ1-4, with D possibly being TRBD1 (5 bases). This CDR3 spans 14 amino acids. Germline values: CDR1 SGHAT, CDR2 FQNNGV. V lost 4 bases and J 4 bases, leaving 10 bases between the germline ends.

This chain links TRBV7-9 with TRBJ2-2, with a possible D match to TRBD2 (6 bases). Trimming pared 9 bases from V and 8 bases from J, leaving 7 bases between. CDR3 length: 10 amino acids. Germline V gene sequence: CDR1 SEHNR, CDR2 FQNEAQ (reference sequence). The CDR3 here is CASGTGELFF. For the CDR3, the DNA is TGTGCCAGTGGGACTGGGGAGCTGTTTTTT. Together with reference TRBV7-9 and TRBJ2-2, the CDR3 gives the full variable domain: DTGVSQNPRHKITKRGQNVTFRCDPISEHNRLYWYRQTLGQGPEFLTYFQNEAQLEKSRLLSDRFSAERPKGSFSTLEIQRTEQGDSAMYLCASGTGELFFGEGSRLTVL.

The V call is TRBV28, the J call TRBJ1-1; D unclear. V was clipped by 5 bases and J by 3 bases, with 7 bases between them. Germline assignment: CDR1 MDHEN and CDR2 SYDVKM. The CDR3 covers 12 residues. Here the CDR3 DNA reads TGTGCCAGCAGTGTCTTGGACACTGAAGCTTTCTTT. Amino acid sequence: CASSVLDTEAFF.

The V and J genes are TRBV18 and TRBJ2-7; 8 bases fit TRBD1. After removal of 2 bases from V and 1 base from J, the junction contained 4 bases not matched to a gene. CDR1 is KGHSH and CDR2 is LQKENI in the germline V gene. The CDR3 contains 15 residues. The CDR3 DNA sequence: TGTGCCAGCTCACCAGGGACAGGCCATTCCTACGAGCAGTACTTC. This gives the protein CASSPGTGHSYEQYF.

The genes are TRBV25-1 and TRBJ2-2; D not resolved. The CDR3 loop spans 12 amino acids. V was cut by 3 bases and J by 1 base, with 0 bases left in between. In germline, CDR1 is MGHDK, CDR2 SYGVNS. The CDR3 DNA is TGTGCCAGCAGTGAGAACACCGGGGAGCTGTTTTTT. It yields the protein CASSENTGELFF.

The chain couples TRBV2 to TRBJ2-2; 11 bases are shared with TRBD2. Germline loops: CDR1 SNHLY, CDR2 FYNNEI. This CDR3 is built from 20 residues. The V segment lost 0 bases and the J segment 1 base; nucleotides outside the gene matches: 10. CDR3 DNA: TGTGCCAGCAGTGAAGCACTGCTAGCGGGAGGAGGGAAGAACACCGGGGAGCTGTTTTTT. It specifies CASSEALLAGGGKNTGELFF.

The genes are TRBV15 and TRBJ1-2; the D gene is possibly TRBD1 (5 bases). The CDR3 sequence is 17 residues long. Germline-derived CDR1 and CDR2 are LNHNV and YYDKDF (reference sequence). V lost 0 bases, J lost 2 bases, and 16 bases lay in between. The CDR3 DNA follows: TGTGCCACCAGCAGAGATCGGGCACCGGGGACCAACTATGGCTACACCTTC. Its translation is CATSRDRAPGTNYGYTF.

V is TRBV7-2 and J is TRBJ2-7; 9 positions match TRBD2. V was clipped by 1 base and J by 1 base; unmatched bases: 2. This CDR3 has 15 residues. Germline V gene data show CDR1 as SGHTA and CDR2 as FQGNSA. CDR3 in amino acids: CASSLVLAGSYEQYF. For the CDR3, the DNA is TGTGCCAGCAGCTTAGTACTAGCGGGTTCCTACGAGCAGTACTTC.

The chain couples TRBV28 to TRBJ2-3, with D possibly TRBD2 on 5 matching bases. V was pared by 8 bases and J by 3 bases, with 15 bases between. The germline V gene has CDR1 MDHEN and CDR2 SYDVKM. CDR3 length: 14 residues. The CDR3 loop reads CASWPGTATDTQYF. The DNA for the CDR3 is TGTGCCAGCTGGCCGGGAACCGCGACAGATACGCAGTATTTT.

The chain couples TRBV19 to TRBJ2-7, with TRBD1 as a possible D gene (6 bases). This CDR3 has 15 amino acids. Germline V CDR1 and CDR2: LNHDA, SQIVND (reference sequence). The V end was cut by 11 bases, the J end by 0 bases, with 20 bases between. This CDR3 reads CASKYRGMNSYEQYF. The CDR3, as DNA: TGTGCCTCTAAGTATAGGGGGATGAACTCCTACGAGCAGTACTTC.

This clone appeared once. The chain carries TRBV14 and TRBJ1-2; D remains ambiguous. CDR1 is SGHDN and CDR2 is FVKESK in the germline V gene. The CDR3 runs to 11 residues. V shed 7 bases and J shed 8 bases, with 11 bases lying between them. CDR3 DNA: TGTGCCAGCACCGCACCTTGGGGCTACACCTTC. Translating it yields CASTAPWGYTF.

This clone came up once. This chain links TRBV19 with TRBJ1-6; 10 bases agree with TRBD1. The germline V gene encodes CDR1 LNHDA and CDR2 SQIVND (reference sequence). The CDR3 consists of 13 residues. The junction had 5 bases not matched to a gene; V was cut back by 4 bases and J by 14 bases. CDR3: CASSKDRGSALHF. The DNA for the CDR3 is TGTGCCAGTAGTAAGGACAGGGGGTCGGCCCTCCACTTT.

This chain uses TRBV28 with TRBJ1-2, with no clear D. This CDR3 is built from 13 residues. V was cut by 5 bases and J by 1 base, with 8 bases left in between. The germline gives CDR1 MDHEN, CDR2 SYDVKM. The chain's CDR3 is CASSPPFNYGYTF. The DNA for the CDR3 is TGTGCCAGCAGTCCGCCGTTTAACTATGGCTACACCTTC.

CDR3 bases: TGTGCCTGGAGTGTTGGTGGGATTAGCAATCAGCCCCAGCATTTT. It codes for CAWSVGGISNQPQHF. The rearrangement links TRBV30 to TRBJ1-5; unclear D gene. The CDR3 contains 15 residues. The germline CDR1 and CDR2 sequences are GTSNPN and SVGIG (reference sequence). The V gene lost 0 bases and the J gene lost 0 bases, with 9 bases spanning the gap. The whole variable domain, filled in from reference TRBV30 and TRBJ1-5, reads SQTIHQWPATLVQPVGSPLSLECTVEGTSNPNLYWYRQAAGRGLQLLFYSVGIGQISSEVPQNLSASRPQDRQFILSSKKLLLSDSGFYLCAWSVGGISNQPQHFGDGTRLSIL.

The CDR3 protein is CASSWGASGRLDEQYF. The CDR3 coding sequence is TGCGCCAGCAGCTGGGGGGCTAGCGGGAGATTGGACGAGCAGTACTTC. The chain joins TRBV5-1 to TRBJ2-7; 10 bases agree with TRBD2. This CDR3 is 16 amino acids long. The J segment lost 5 bases and the V segment lost 3 bases, leaving 11 bases of the junction unmatched. Looked up from germline, CDR1 is SGHRS and CDR2 is YFSETQ.

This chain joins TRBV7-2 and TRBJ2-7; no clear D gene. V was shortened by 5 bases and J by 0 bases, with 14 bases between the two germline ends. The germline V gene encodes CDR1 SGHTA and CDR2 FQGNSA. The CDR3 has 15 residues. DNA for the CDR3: TGTGCCAGCAGCATAAGACATGCCCTCTCCTACGAGCAGTACTTC. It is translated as CASSIRHALSYEQYF.

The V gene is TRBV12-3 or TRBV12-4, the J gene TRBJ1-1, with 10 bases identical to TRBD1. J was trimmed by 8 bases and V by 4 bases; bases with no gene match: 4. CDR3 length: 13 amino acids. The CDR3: CASSSWTGGEAFF. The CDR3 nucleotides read TGTGCCAGCAGTTCATGGACAGGGGGAGAAGCTTTCTTT.

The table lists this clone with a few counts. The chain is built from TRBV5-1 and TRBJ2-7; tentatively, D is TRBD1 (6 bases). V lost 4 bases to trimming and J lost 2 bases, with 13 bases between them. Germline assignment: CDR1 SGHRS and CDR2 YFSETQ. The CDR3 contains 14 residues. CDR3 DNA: TGCGCCAGCAGCGCTAGGACAGCCGCCTACGAGCAGTACTTC. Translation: CASSARTAAYEQYF.

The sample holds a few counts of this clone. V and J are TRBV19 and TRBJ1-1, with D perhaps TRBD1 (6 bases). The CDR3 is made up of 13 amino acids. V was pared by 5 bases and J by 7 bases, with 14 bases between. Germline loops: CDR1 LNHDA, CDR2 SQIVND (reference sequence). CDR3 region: CASSPQGLGEAFF. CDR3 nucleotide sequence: TGTGCCAGTAGTCCACAGGGTTTGGGTGAAGCTTTCTTT. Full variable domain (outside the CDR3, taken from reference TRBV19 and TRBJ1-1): DGGITQSPKYLFRKEGQNVTLSCEQNLNHDAMYWYRQDPGQGLRLIYYSQIVNDFQKGDIAEGYSVSREKKESFPLTVTSAQKNPTAFYLCASSPQGLGEAFFGQGTRLTVV.

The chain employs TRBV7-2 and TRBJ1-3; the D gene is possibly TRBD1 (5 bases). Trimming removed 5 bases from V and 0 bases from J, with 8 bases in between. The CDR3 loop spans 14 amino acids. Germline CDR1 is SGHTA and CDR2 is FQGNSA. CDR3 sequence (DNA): TGTGCCAGCAGCCCCGGGGGCTCTGGAAACACCATATATTTT. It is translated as CASSPGGSGNTIYF.